The 26 T cell receptor beta chains below were found in one sample sequenced in a study of T cell changes during pregnancy in multiple sclerosis. TCRdb's copy holds only in-frame clones and misses some; the assay was immunoSEQ multiplex PCR. The sample records approximately 93,000 clones, 85% to 95% being singletons. The sample was peripheral blood, taken before pregnancy. The source of these receptors is a female donor with multiple sclerosis, enrolled in a pregnancy study.

The rearrangement joins TRBV7-6 to TRBJ2-2, with D maybe TRBD1 (6 bases). The ends were cut back, 7 bases at V and 2 bases at J, with 11 bases in the middle. CDR3 size: 14 residues. Germline V CDR1 and CDR2: SGHVS, FNYEAQ. CDR3 sequence: CASTPDRNTGELFF. In DNA form, the CDR3 reads TGTGCCAGCACCCCGGACAGAAACACCGGGGAGCTGTTTTTT.

This rearrangement joins TRBV9 to TRBJ2-7; maybe TRBD2 (6 bases). The CDR3 is 15 residues long. The ends were cut back, 0 bases at V and 1 base at J, with 11 bases in the middle. Per germline, CDR1 SGDLS and CDR2 YYNGEE. CDR3 sequence (DNA): TGTGCCAGCAGCGTAGGTCCGCGGGGTTCCTACGAGCAGTACTTC. Translated, it gives CASSVGPRGSYEQYF.

V is TRBV11-2 and J is TRBJ2-5; 7 bases agree with TRBD1. The CDR3 extends over 15 amino acids. Germline assignment: CDR1 SGHAT and CDR2 FQNNGV. The V and J ends lost 8 bases and 4 bases, in that order; junction bases with no gene match: 13. The CDR3 DNA follows: TGTGCCAGCTTGAGGAGAGGGGGCAGAGGAGAGACCCAGTACTTC. Translation gives CASLRRGGRGETQYF.

V is TRBV29-1 and J is TRBJ2-2; the match to TRBD2 covers 8 bases. This CDR3 spans 15 amino acids. The V segment lost 2 bases and the J segment 3 bases; nucleotides outside the gene matches: 5. Germline V gene data show CDR1 as SQVTM and CDR2 as ANQGSEA. The CDR3: CSVETSGLDTGELFF. Here the CDR3 DNA reads TGCAGCGTTGAAACCTCGGGACTAGACACCGGGGAGCTGTTTTTT.

J is TRBJ2-1 and V is TRBV4-3; perhaps TRBD2 as D (6 bases). This CDR3 region has 15 residues. Between the trimmed V and J ends, which lost 1 base and 8 bases, there was a span of 15 bases. CDR1 and CDR2 from the germline V gene are LGHNA and YSLEER. The CDR3 nucleotides read TGCGCCAGCAGCCAAGTAGGGAGGAAGGATGATGAGCAGTTCTTC. Translating gives CASSQVGRKDDEQFF.

The J gene is TRBJ2-2, the V gene TRBV18; 8 bases are shared with TRBD2. Unmatched junction bases numbered 7, after V lost 0 bases and J lost 4 bases. Germline V gene sequence: CDR1 KGHSH, CDR2 LQKENI. The CDR3 spans 17 residues. CDR3 protein: CASSPPMKLAATGELFF. CDR3 sequence (DNA): TGTGCCAGCTCACCACCGATGAAACTAGCGGCCACCGGGGAGCTGTTTTTT.

V usage is TRBV11-2 and J usage is TRBJ2-7, with a weak D call TRBD2 (6 bases). The germline gives CDR1 SGHAT, CDR2 FQNNGV. This CDR3 contains 15 residues. V gave up 5 bases and J gave up 2 bases, with 16 bases separating them. The CDR3 coding sequence is TGTGCCAGCAGCCTCCGGGAGTGGATGACCTACGAGCAGTACTTC. The encoded protein is CASSLREWMTYEQYF. Using reference TRBV11-2 and TRBJ2-7 for the parts outside the CDR3, the full variable domain is EAGVAQSPRYKIIEKRQSVAFWCNPISGHATLYWYQQILGQGPKLLIQFQNNGVVDDSQLPKDRFSAERLKGVDSTLKIQPAKLEDSAVYLCASSLREWMTYEQYFGPGTRLTVT.

The chain recombines TRBV11-2 with TRBJ2-2; TRBD1 agrees at 8 bases. CDR3 size: 17 residues. CDR1 is SGHAT, CDR2 FQNNGV, per germline. V lost 3 bases and J lost 2; bases outside the gene matches: 8. The CDR3 DNA is TGTGCCAGCAGCTTCCTCCGCAGGGGGCTAAACACCGGGGAGCTGTTTTTT. This gives the protein CASSFLRRGLNTGELFF.

This sequence joins TRBV19 and TRBJ2-5; TRBD1 aligns across 9 bases. J gave up 3 bases and V 3 bases, and 14 bases lay outside the gene matches. Germline CDR1 LNHDA, CDR2 SQIVND (reference sequence). This CDR3 is built from 18 residues. The CDR3 spells CASSMDGVSGTGKETQYF. As DNA, the CDR3 is TGTGCCAGTAGTATGGACGGTGTATCAGGGACAGGGAAAGAGACCCAGTACTTC.

This chain links TRBV30 with TRBJ2-2, with TRBD2 identical over 10 bases. Germline V gene lookup returns CDR1 GTSNPN and CDR2 SVGIG (reference sequence). J gave up 2 bases and V 0 bases, and 9 bases lay outside the gene matches. The CDR3 loop spans 18 amino acids. The CDR3 DNA reads as TGTGCCTGGAGTGTTTGGTCTAGCGGGAGCGGTAACACCGGGGAGCTGTTTTTT. Its translation is CAWSVWSSGSGNTGELFF. Using reference TRBV30 and TRBJ2-2 for the parts outside the CDR3, the full variable domain is SQTIHQWPATLVQPVGSPLSLECTVEGTSNPNLYWYRQAAGRGLQLLFYSVGIGQISSEVPQNLSASRPQDRQFILSSKKLLLSDSGFYLCAWSVWSSGSGNTGELFFGEGSRLTVL.

The chain combines TRBV7-8 with TRBJ1-5; 10 bases match TRBD1. Per germline, CDR1 SGHVS and CDR2 FQNEAQ. The CDR3 contains 19 residues. With 1 base clipped from V and 1 base from J, the junction kept 10 bases outside the gene matches. In DNA, the CDR3 is TGTGCCAGCAGCTTAGGGGGTTTTCGACAGGGGGCGAGCAATCAGCCCCAGCATTTT. Translated: CASSLGGFRQGASNQPQHF.

This clone was detected once. CDR3 loop: CASSQFRGYEQYF. The CDR3 coding sequence is TGCGCCAGCAGCCAATTTCGGGGTTACGAGCAGTACTTC. The chain uses TRBV4-3 and TRBJ2-7; TRBD2 is a possible D gene (5 bases). CDR3 length equals 13 residues. Trimming left V 2 bases short and J 4 bases short, with 9 bases between. Germline V gene lookup returns CDR1 LGHNA and CDR2 YSLEER.

The chain joins TRBV9 to TRBJ2-2; D gene ambiguous. The ends were cut back, 3 bases at V and 1 base at J, with 7 bases in the middle. CDR1 SGDLS and CDR2 YYNGEE come from the germline V gene. CDR3 length: 14 amino acids. CDR3 bases: TGTGCCAGCAGCGGGCGCGGGAACACCGGGGAGCTGTTTTTT. The encoded protein is CASSGRGNTGELFF.

The chain combines TRBV30 with TRBJ2-1; tentatively, D is TRBD1 (5 bases). With 0 bases removed from V and 10 bases from J, the gap between germline ends came to 10 bases. CDR1 and CDR2 (germline): GTSNPN, SVGIG (reference sequence). This CDR3 is 12 amino acids long. The CDR3 sequence is CAWSVQVGEQFF. Here the CDR3 DNA reads TGTGCCTGGAGTGTACAGGTGGGGGAGCAGTTCTTC. Complete variable domain (other parts from reference TRBV30 and TRBJ2-1): SQTIHQWPATLVQPVGSPLSLECTVEGTSNPNLYWYRQAAGRGLQLLFYSVGIGQISSEVPQNLSASRPQDRQFILSSKKLLLSDSGFYLCAWSVQVGEQFFGPGTRLTVL.

This chain connects TRBV7-3 to TRBJ2-2; 9 nucleotides match TRBD2. V gave up 5 bases and J gave up 7 bases; unmatched junction bases: 11. The CDR3 has 16 residues. The germline V gene encodes CDR1 SGHTA and CDR2 FQGTGA. As DNA, the CDR3 is TGTGCCAGCAGCGTATATGTTAGCGGGAGTAGCGGGGAGCTGTTTTTT. Translating gives CASSVYVSGSSGELFF.

There are a few counts of this clone. The chain carries TRBV2 and TRBJ2-5, with 9 nucleotides matching TRBD1. The CDR3 contains 16 residues. With 6 bases clipped from V and 4 bases from J, the junction kept 12 bases outside the gene matches. Germline loops: CDR1 SNHLY, CDR2 FYNNEI. DNA of the CDR3: TGTGCCAGCAGCACCGGGACAGGGTCTAGATTAGAGACCCAGTACTTC. Its translation: CASSTGTGSRLETQYF.

The rearrangement links TRBV10-1 to TRBJ2-2; 9 positions match TRBD1. This CDR3 contains 15 residues. With 9 bases clipped from V and 6 bases from J, the junction kept 11 bases outside the gene matches. Germline V CDR1 and CDR2: WNHNN, SYGVQD (reference sequence). In DNA form, the CDR3 reads TGCGCCAGTAGGTTGGGGGACAGGGTTCCCGGGGAGCTGTTTTTT. Protein: CASRLGDRVPGELFF.

The chain is built from TRBV7-3 and TRBJ1-1; D is possibly TRBD1 (5 bases). The CDR3 is 15 residues long. The V and J ends lost 0 bases and 1 base respectively, with 9 bases between them. Looked up from germline, CDR1 is SGHTA and CDR2 is FQGTGA. The CDR3 bases are TGTGCCAGCAGCTTAACGACGGGGGGGAACACTGAAGCTTTCTTT. Translating it yields CASSLTTGGNTEAFF.

This clone appeared once. V gene TRBV28 combines with J gene TRBJ2-3; perhaps TRBD1 as D (7 bases). The germline V gene encodes CDR1 MDHEN and CDR2 SYDVKM. The CDR3 runs 14 residues. Trimming took 3 bases from V and 7 from J, leaving 14 bases between them. In nucleotides, the CDR3 is TGTGCCAGCAGTTTCTCGCAGGGGGGATATACGCAGTATTTT. It yields the protein CASSFSQGGYTQYF.

The genes are TRBV10-3 and TRBJ2-7; 7 bases fit TRBD1. Trimming at V came to 6 bases and at J to 0 bases, leaving 5 bases not matched to a gene. CDR1 is ENHRY and CDR2 is SYGVKD in the germline V gene. This CDR3 is built from 14 residues. The CDR3 DNA is TGTGCCATCAGCTCGGACAGGAGCTCCTACGAGCAGTACTTC. It translates to CAISSDRSSYEQYF.

This clone was picked up a small number of times. The V call is TRBV5-1, the J call TRBJ1-3; D gene ambiguous. This CDR3 is 16 amino acids long. CDR1 and CDR2 from the germline V gene are SGHRS and YFSETQ. The V gene lost 4 bases and the J gene lost 0 bases, with 14 bases spanning the gap. CDR3 in amino acids: CASSPRQQSSGNTIYF. The CDR3 region has the DNA TGCGCCAGCAGCCCCCGACAACAGAGCTCTGGAAACACCATATATTTT.

CDR3 region: CASSLSPGANYEQYF. In DNA, the CDR3 is TGTGCCAGCAGTTTGTCGCCAGGGGCGAACTACGAGCAGTACTTC. The chain is built from TRBV27 and TRBJ2-7; D is perhaps TRBD1 (6 bases). Deletions cut 3 bases from V and 3 bases from J, with 15 bases between. The CDR3 is 15 amino acids. The germline V gene has CDR1 MNHEY and CDR2 SMNVEV (reference sequence).

The J gene is TRBJ1-2, the V gene TRBV4-3; TRBD1 is a possible D gene (6 bases). The germline V gene has CDR1 LGHNA and CDR2 YSLEER. The CDR3 runs 16 residues. V gave up 4 bases and J gave up 4 bases, with 19 bases separating them. In DNA form, the CDR3 reads TGCGCCAGCAGCCCCGAATGGACAGCCATCGGCTATGGCTACACCTTC. Translated: CASSPEWTAIGYGYTF.

The rearrangement joins TRBV5-1 to TRBJ2-5; 7 positions agree with TRBD2. The CDR3 extends over 15 amino acids. Germline CDR1 SGHRS, CDR2 YFSETQ. Trimming cost V 4 bases and J 5 bases; bases outside gene matches: 11. CDR3 loop: CASSAGTWGGETQYF. The CDR3 DNA follows: TGCGCCAGCAGCGCCGGGACTTGGGGGGGGGAGACCCAGTACTTC.

This chain connects TRBV6-1 to TRBJ2-3, with 11 bases fitting TRBD2. The CDR3 spans 16 residues. After removal of 1 base from V and 3 bases from J, the junction contained 3 bases not matched to a gene. CDR1 and CDR2 from the germline V gene are MNHNS and SASEGT. For the CDR3, the DNA is TGTGCCAGCAGTGAAGTAGCGGGAGGGGGAACAGATACGCAGTATTTT. It specifies CASSEVAGGGTDTQYF.

The chain has TRBV7-2 and TRBJ1-5; the match to TRBD1 covers 8 bases. The germline V gene encodes CDR1 SGHTA and CDR2 FQGNSA. Germline trimming cut 5 bases from V and 4 bases from J; bases unmatched to any gene: 7. The CDR3 is 15 residues long. In DNA, the CDR3 is TGTGCCAGCAGCCCGGACAGGGCCCCTAATCAGCCCCAGCATTTT. It translates to CASSPDRAPNQPQHF.